The 6 T cell receptor beta chains listed next were all sequenced from one sample in a study of tissue T cells after allogeneic stem cell transplantation. Time point denoted: mouse harvest day 7 after allogeneic transplant. Mouse grafts combined 10^7 T-cell-depleted bone marrow cells with 10^6 splenic CD5+ T cells. Libraries were prepared by immunoSEQ multiplex PCR; TCRdb keeps only in-frame clonotypes and omits some of them. The sample carries 6,500 to 8,000 clones, 50% to 55% recorded once. What was sequenced was gut tissue. Receptor source: a female BALB/c mouse given C57BL/6 T cells with graft-versus-host disease after an allogeneic hematopoietic cell transplant.

On this clone itself: Any gene name here is a mouse gene name. The read comes to an end 1 residue before the CDR3 does, leaving the germline J gene to fill in the end. This chain uses TRBV26 with TRBJ2-4; 9 bases map to TRBD2. Losses at the gene ends were 7 bases for V and 0 bases for J; bases not matched to a gene: 2. Per the germline V gene, CDR1 is KGHPV and CDR2 is FQNQEV (reference sequence). This CDR3 has 14 amino acids. The covered CDR3 bases are TGTGCCAGCAAGACTGGGGGTAGTCAAAACACCTTGTAC. Its protein is CASKTGGSQNTLY. The entire CDR3 protein reads CASKTGGSQNTLYF.

This clone was found a few times. Here the gene names and germline are mouse. The observed sequence ends 1 residue before the CDR3 terminus, with the missing tail filled in from the germline J gene. The chain links TRBV24 to TRBJ1-1, with 10 bases that match TRBD1. The CDR3 runs to 16 residues. J lost 1 base, V lost 3 bases, and 5 bases had no gene match. The germline V gene encodes CDR1 KGHTA and CDR2 FRNEEI. The CDR3 here is CASSLFDRGLNTEVFF. The part of the CDR3 DNA that was read is TGTGCCAGCAGTCTTTTCGACAGGGGGCTAAACACAGAAGTCTTC.

Concerning this clone: Genes here carry mouse names. The read comes to an end 1 residue before the CDR3 does, leaving the germline J gene to fill in the end. The rearrangement links TRBV26 to TRBJ2-1; TRBD2 might be the D (6 bases). Trimming removed 8 bases at V and 1 base at J, with 9 bases between. CDR1 and CDR2 from the germline V gene are KGHPV and FQNQEV (reference sequence). This CDR3 is 13 amino acids long. Partial CDR3 DNA: TGTGCCAGCGGGGGGTTGAACTATGCTGAGCAGTTC. This encodes CASGGLNYAEQF. The CDR3 as a whole reads CASGGLNYAEQFF.

With respect to this clone: Each gene name is a mouse one. The read comes to an end 1 residue before the CDR3 does, leaving the germline J gene to fill in the end. The chain employs TRBV3 and TRBJ2-4; tentatively, D is TRBD2 (6 bases). This CDR3 has 14 amino acids. Germline V gene data show CDR1 as SNHLY and CDR2 as FYNGKV (reference sequence). Trimming stripped 4 bases from V and 0 bases from J, with 8 bases between. The CDR3 region is CASSSLGSQNTLYF. Partial CDR3 DNA: TGTGCCAGCAGCTCCCTGGGGAGTCAAAACACCTTGTAC.

With regard to this clone: Gene and germline names: mouse. The CDR3 end is not reached by the read, which stops 1 residue before it; the germline J gene fills it in. This sequence joins TRBV2 and TRBJ2-2, with no clear D. Germline-derived CDR1 and CDR2 are LGHNA and YSYQKL. This CDR3 spans 13 amino acids. Trimming removed 0 bases from V and 4 bases from J, with 3 bases in between. The CDR3 protein is CASSQEGTGQLYF. CDR3 DNA, as far as it was read: TGTGCCAGCAGCCAAGAAGGCACCGGGCAGCTCTAC.

This clone was seen more than once but under ten times. Gene names and germline refer to mouse. The read ends 1 residue before the CDR3 terminus; that terminus is restored from the germline J gene. The chain combines TRBV13-3 with TRBJ2-3; TRBD1 matches 7 bases. The V gene's germline CDR1 is NNHDY and CDR2 SYVADS. This CDR3 has 15 residues. With 4 bases clipped from V and 0 bases from J, the junction kept 5 bases outside the gene matches. Here the CDR3 reads CASSWDRPSAETLYF. The CDR3 DNA, read in part, is TGTGCCAGCAGTTGGGACAGACCTAGTGCAGAAACGCTGTAT.